Listed below are T cell receptor beta chains from one sample, sequenced in a study of vaccination effects on CD4 cells after COVID-19. What these receptors recognize is not known. The assay was immunoSEQ multiplex PCR, and TCRdb's table has in-frame clones only and misses some. In the table there are around 81,000 clones, about three quarters of which are singletons. The starting material was CD4+ T cells from PBMCs cultured with HCoV-OC43 spike peptides, obtained after COVID-19 vaccination. Every receptor here comes from a human donor who received a COVID-19 vaccine. CDR3s include the opening cysteine and the closing phenylalanine or tryptophan. The order of the fields is J gene, D gene, clone size, V gene, CDR3 DNA, CDR3 protein. The D gene is left open where the match is weak. Clone size is not always given. Where it is, it says once, few, many or a class for expanded clones.

TRBJ1-5 - - TRBV6-2/TRBV6-3 TGTGCCAGCAGCTCCGACAGGAGGGATCAGCCCCAGCATTTT CASSSDRRDQPQHF
TRBJ2-5 - few TRBV5-4 TGTGCCAGCAGCTTGGCTCAGGGGGAGACCCAGTACTTC CASSLAQGETQYF
TRBJ2-2 - few TRBV6-6 TGTGCCAGCAGTAAGGGCGACAGCAACACCGGGGAGCTGTTTTTT CASSKGDSNTGELFF
TRBJ2-1 - once TRBV18 TGTGCCAGCTCACCGTCATTGGACAATGAGCAGTTCTTC CASSPSLDNEQFF
TRBJ1-1 - few TRBV30 TGTGCCTGGAGGGGGAGGGGGGAAGCTTTCTTT CAWRGRGEAFF
TRBJ1-1 - - TRBV9 TGTGCCAGCAGCGTAGTTGGGACGATGAACACTGAAGCTTTCTTT CASSVVGTMNTEAFF
TRBJ1-5 - - TRBV25-1 TGTGCCAGCAGTGAACCAGGCAATCAGCCCCAGCATTTT CASSEPGNQPQHF
TRBJ1-5 - - TRBV5-6 TGTGCCAGCAGCTTGGGGGAAGGGAATCAGCCCCAGCATTTT CASSLGEGNQPQHF
TRBJ1-2 TRBD1 - TRBV4-3 TGCGCCAGCAGCCAAGGAATAGGACAGGAGCGTAGGTATGGCTACACCTTC CASSQGIGQERRYGYTF
TRBJ1-3 - - TRBV9 TGTGCCAGCAGCGCCGGGTTTCGGAATCATGGAAACATCATATATTTT CASSAGFRNHGNIIYF
TRBJ2-1 - - TRBV18 TGTGCCAGCTCACCGTTGGGGGTAAAGTACAATGAGCAGTTCTTC CASSPLGVKYNEQFF
TRBJ2-3 - - TRBV18 TGTGCCAGCTCACCGGTCAGGGGTGATACGCAGTATTTT CASSPVRGDTQYF
TRBJ2-5 TRBD1 - TRBV4-3 TGCGCCAGCAGCCACGCTCGGGACAGTCAAGAGACCCAGTACTTC CASSHARDSQETQYF
TRBJ2-3 - few TRBV27 TGTGCCAGCAGTCCCACCGCGACAGTCACAGATACGCAGTATTTT CASSPTATVTDTQYF
TRBJ2-5 TRBD1 once TRBV19 TGTGCCAGTAGTATACGGACAGGGAGGGAGACCCAGTACTTC CASSIRTGRETQYF
TRBJ1-3 - - TRBV6-1 TGTGCCAGCAGTGAACGGCGGGGCTTATCTGGAAACACCATATATTTT CASSERRGLSGNTIYF
TRBJ1-2 TRBD1 - TRBV7-3 TGTGCCAGCAGCTTAGACAGGGGCCGGGGCTACACCTTC CASSLDRGRGYTF
TRBJ1-3 TRBD1 - TRBV19 TGTGCCAGTAGTAACCAGGGGGCGAGGGGAAACACCATATATTTT CASSNQGARGNTIYF
TRBJ1-4 - - TRBV19 TGTGCCAGTAGTCCCCTGCATGTGGTTAATGAAAAACTGTTTTTT CASSPLHVVNEKLFF
TRBJ2-3 TRBD2 - TRBV7-9 TGTGCCAGCAGCTTAGTCCCTAGCGGGATCACAGATACGCAGTATTTT CASSLVPSGITDTQYF
TRBJ1-2 - - TRBV11-2 TGTGCCAGCAGCTTAGGGGCGGGGAGGGGAGGCGGCTACACCTTC CASSLGAGRGGGYTF
TRBJ2-2 - - TRBV18 TGTGCCAGCTCCCCTACCACAGACACCGGGGAGCTGTTTTTT CASSPTTDTGELFF
TRBJ1-1 - - TRBV7-3 TGTGCCAGCAGCGAAGGGACGAACGCTGAAGCTTTCTTT CASSEGTNAEAFF
TRBJ2-5 TRBD1 - TRBV30 TGTGCCTGGAGTCGAACAGGGGTCGAGACCCAGTACTTC CAWSRTGVETQYF
TRBJ1-6 - - TRBV14 TGTGCCAGCAGCCAAGGGTTTGGGGAAAATTCACCCCTCCACTTT CASSQGFGENSPLHF
TRBJ2-3 TRBD2 - TRBV5-1 TGCGCCACCGGGAGCGGGGGGGTGAGAGATACGCAGTATTTT CATGSGGVRDTQYF
TRBJ2-1 - - TRBV14 TGTGCCAGCAGCCGCCTTGGGGGGGCCGAGTACAATGAGCAGTTCTTC CASSRLGGAEYNEQFF
TRBJ2-1 - - TRBV5-1 TGCGCCAGCAGAGGTCGGGGGATGGCTTACAATGAGCAGTTCTTC CASRGRGMAYNEQFF
TRBJ2-1 TRBD1 - TRBV12-5 TGTGCTAGTGGTTTGTTCCGGGACAGGGCTAATGAGCAGTTCTTC CASGLFRDRANEQFF
TRBJ1-6 - - TRBV2 TGTGCCAGCAGTGTAATGGCAGGGAGCTCCTATAATTCACCCCTCCACTTT CASSVMAGSSYNSPLHF
TRBJ2-2 TRBD2 few TRBV10-2 TGCGCCAGCAGCAAAGCGCGGGGGGGCACCGGGGAGCTGTTTTTT CASSKARGGTGELFF
TRBJ1-2 - few TRBV5-1 TGCGCCAGCAGCGTAGGGGCGAGCTATGGCTACACCTTC CASSVGASYGYTF
TRBJ1-2 TRBD1 - TRBV2 TGTGCCAGCCGCCGGGGACAGGGATACTATGGCTACACCTTC CASRRGQGYYGYTF
TRBJ1-1 TRBD1 - TRBV2 TGTGCCAGCAGCAAAAGGCGTCGACAGGGTTTGAACACTGAAGCTTTCTTT CASSKRRRQGLNTEAFF
TRBJ2-1 - few TRBV5-1 TGCGCCAGCAGCTTGGCCGGGGCGGAGTACAATGAGCAGTTCTTC CASSLAGAEYNEQFF
TRBJ1-5 - - TRBV24-1 TGTGCCACCAGTGACGCGGCAGGACCTCCGGGTGGGCCCCAGCATTTT CATSDAAGPPGGPQHF
TRBJ2-3 TRBD1 once TRBV3-1/TRBV3-2 TGTGCCAGCAGCCCCACCGGGACAGGGGGCACAGATACGCAGTATTTT CASSPTGTGGTDTQYF
TRBJ1-3 TRBD1 few TRBV28 TGTGCCAGTTACAGGGGGAACTCTGGAAACACCATATATTTT CASYRGNSGNTIYF
TRBJ2-1 - - TRBV11-2 TGTGCCAGCAGCTTATGGGGGAATGAGCAGTTCTTC CASSLWGNEQFF
TRBJ2-5 TRBD2 - TRBV3-1/TRBV3-2 TGTGCCAGCAGCCCGGGACTAGCGGGGGGACAAGAGACCCAGTACTTC CASSPGLAGGQETQYF
TRBJ1-5 TRBD1 - TRBV5-8 TGTGCCAGCAGCATGGGACAGTCGAATAGCAATCAGCCCCAGCATTTT CASSMGQSNSNQPQHF
TRBJ2-3 TRBD2 - TRBV6-2/TRBV6-3 TGTGCCAGCAGCTATCTAGCGGGGTCACCAACTAGCACAGATACGCAGTATTTT CASSYLAGSPTSTDTQYF
TRBJ2-5 TRBD2 - TRBV5-1 TGCGCCAGCAGCTTAAGCGGGACGGATGAAGAGACCCAGTACTTC CASSLSGTDEETQYF